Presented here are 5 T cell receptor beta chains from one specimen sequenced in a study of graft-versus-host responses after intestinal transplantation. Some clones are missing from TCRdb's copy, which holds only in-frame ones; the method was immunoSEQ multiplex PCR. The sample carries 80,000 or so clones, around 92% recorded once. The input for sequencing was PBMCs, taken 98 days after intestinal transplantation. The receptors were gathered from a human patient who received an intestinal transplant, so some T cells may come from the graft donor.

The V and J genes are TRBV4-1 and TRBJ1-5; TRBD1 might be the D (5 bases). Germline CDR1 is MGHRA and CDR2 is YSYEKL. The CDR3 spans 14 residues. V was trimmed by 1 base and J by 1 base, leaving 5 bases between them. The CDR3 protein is CASSQGQSNQPQHF. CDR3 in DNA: TGCGCCAGCAGCCAAGGACAGAGCAATCAGCCCCAGCATTTT.

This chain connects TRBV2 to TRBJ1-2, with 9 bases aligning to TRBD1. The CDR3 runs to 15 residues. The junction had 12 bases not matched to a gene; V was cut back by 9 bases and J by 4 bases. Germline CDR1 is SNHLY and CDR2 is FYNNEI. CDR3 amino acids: CARRGQGRRLYGYTF. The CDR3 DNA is TGTGCCAGACGAGGACAGGGGCGAAGACTCTATGGCTACACCTTC.

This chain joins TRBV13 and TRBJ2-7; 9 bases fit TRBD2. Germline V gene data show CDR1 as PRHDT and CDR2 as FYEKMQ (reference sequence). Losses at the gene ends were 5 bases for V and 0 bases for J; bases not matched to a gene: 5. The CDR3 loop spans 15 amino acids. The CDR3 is CASSPSGILSYEQYF. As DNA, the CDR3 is TGTGCCAGCAGCCCTAGCGGGATCCTCTCCTACGAGCAGTACTTC. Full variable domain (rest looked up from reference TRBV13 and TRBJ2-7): AAGVIQSPRHLIKEKRETATLKCYPIPRHDTVYWYQQGPGQDPQFLISFYEKMQSDKGSIPDRFSAQQFSDYHSELNMSSLELGDSALYFCASSPSGILSYEQYFGPGTRLTVT.

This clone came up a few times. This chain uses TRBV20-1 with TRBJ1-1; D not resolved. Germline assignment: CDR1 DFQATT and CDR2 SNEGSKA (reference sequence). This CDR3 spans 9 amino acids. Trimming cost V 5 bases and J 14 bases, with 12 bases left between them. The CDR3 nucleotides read TGCAGTGCTGGCAACGGGCAGTTCTTT. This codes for CSAGNGQFF.

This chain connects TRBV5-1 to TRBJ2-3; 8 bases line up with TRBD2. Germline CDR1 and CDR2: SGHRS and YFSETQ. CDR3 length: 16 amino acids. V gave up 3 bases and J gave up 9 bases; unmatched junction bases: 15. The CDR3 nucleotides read TGCGCCAGCAGCTATGGCGGGGGGCCTACCCTATGGACGCAGTATTTT. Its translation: CASSYGGGPTLWTQYF. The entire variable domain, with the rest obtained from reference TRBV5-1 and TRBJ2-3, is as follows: KAGVTQTPRYLIKTRGQQVTLSCSPISGHRSVSWYQQTPGQGLQFLFEYFSETQRNKGNFPGRFSGRQFSNSRSEMNVSTLELGDSALYLCASSYGGGPTLWTQYFGPGTRLTVL.